The clone carrying this TCR beta chain appeared a few times. The antigen remains undetermined. Sequence at one end of the junction differs from germline and may be a read error. This table comes from immunoSEQ multiplex PCR, and its TCRdb copy is limited to in-frame clones, with some not included. The sample consists of tens of thousands of clones, around 74% of them appearing once. The CDR3 has 15 amino acids. The germline CDR1 and CDR2 sequences are SSHAT and FNYEAQ (reference sequence). The sample originates from a study of STAT5B mutations in CD4+ large granular lymphocyte leukemia. Across the study: The CDR3 'QG' motif was associated with a particular HLA allele among healthy donors. Study results and limitations: No patients shared main leukemic clonotypes, though roughly 23% appeared at low frequency elsewhere.

Control samples were healthy donors' buffy coats. This sequence was found in a human donor in good health. This sequence joins TRBV7-7 and TRBJ2-1, with 10 bases matching TRBD2. The sequenced sample was CD4+ T cells from blood buffy coats. Here the CDR3 DNA reads TGTGCTAGCAGCTTAGGCAGCGGGAGGGGGAATGAGCAGTTCTTC. Amino acids: CASSLGSGRGNEQFF. The variable domain in full, completed from reference TRBV7-7 and TRBJ2-1, reads GAGVSQSPRYKVTKRGQDVTLRCDPISSHATLYWYQQALGQGPEFLTYFNYEAQPDKSGLPSDRFSAERPEGSISTLTIQRTEQRDSAMYRCASSLGSGRGNEQFFGPGTRLTVL.